This T cell receptor beta chain originates from a study of T-cell memory formation after mild COVID-19. As for the study in general: The two donors had largely donor-specific TCR clusters.

Germline CDR1 DFQATT, CDR2 SNEGSKA (reference sequence). Trimming cost V 5 bases and J 8 bases, with 21 bases left between them. The CDR3 loop spans 14 amino acids. General study results and limits: Clones which contracted sat mainly in CM and EM if CD4+, and in EMRA if CD8+. CD4/CD8 balance held among clones contracting day 15 to 85, and later expanders leaned CD4+.

This clonotype was counted only a few times. Its target is not known. Using constant-segment primers, 5'RACE produced TCR alpha and TCR beta cDNA libraries carrying sample barcodes and UMIs. TCRdb independently ran MiXCR on the 5' RACE reads; one entry per CDR3 protein. In the table there are hundreds of thousands of distinct CDR3 sequences, around a sixth of which are singletons. Sequences were obtained from PBMCs or a T cell subset sorted from them (not recorded which). The TCR was taken from an adult woman who had mild COVID-19 (a few samples of this study predate the infection). Cell type and time point are not known. This chain uses TRBV20-1 with TRBJ2-5; D possibly uses TRBD1 or TRBD2 (6 bases each). As DNA, the CDR3 is TGCAGTGCTCTGGTGGGGGCAACGGGGGCCACCCAGTACTTC. This gives the protein CSALVGATGATQYF.